Listed below are T cell receptor beta chains from one sample, sequenced in a study of blood T cell repertoires in COVID-19. The protocol was immunoSEQ multiplex PCR, while the TCRdb copy is restricted to in-frame clones and leaves out a portion. The sample lists 150,000 or so clones; about four fifths were seen once. The sequenced sample was peripheral blood. These receptor sequences come from a man aged 65-85 years who had recovered from COVID-19. Both conserved end residues are trimmed from each CDR3. Each record gives: J gene, V gene, CDR3 protein.

>TRBJ1-2|TRBV12-3/TRBV12-4
ASSLDRNYGYT
>TRBJ2-3|TRBV7-9
ASSHGQSTDTQY
>TRBJ2-3|TRBV5-1
ASSQTSTDTQY
>TRBJ1-5|TRBV19
ASSTVAAFNQPQH
>TRBJ2-1|TRBV9
ASSSPGEQF
>TRBJ2-7|TRBV3-1/TRBV3-2
ASSRGLAGARSYEQY
>TRBJ2-5|TRBV11-2
ASSHREPGGETQY
>TRBJ2-2|TRBV3-1/TRBV3-2
ASSQERITGELF
>TRBJ2-1|TRBV4-3
ASSQDRLAGGYEQF
>TRBJ2-1|TRBV6-5
ASSYSQGAGCSEQF
>TRBJ2-1|TRBV12-3/TRBV12-4
ASSPELGEQF
>TRBJ1-1|TRBV18
ASSPTLDRSTTEAF
>TRBJ1-2|TRBV7-2
ASSQGQKYGYT
>TRBJ2-4|TRBV5-8
ASSARGLQY
>TRBJ1-5|TRBV6-5
ASRNGQGNQPQH
>TRBJ2-2|TRBV12-3/TRBV12-4
ASSRTSTGELF
>TRBJ2-6|TRBV27
ASSIYSGANVLT
>TRBJ1-6|TRBV6-5
ASNLGQGGNSPLH
>TRBJ2-2|TRBV19
ASSTGGIANTGELF
>TRBJ2-3|TRBV11-2
ASSLEALAESYTDTQY
>TRBJ2-5|TRBV6-2/TRBV6-3
ASSPSRGLQETQY
>TRBJ2-7|TRBV5-1
ASSSVTGGTYGEQY